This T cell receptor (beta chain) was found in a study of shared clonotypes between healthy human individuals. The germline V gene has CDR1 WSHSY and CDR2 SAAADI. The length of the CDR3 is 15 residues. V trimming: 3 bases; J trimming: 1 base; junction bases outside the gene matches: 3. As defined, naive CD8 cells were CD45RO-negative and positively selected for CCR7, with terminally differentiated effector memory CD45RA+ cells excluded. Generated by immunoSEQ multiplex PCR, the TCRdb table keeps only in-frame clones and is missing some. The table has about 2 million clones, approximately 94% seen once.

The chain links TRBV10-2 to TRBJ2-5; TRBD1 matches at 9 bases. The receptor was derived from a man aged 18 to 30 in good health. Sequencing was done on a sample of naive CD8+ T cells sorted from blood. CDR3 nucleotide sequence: TGCGCCAGCAGTGACGACAGGGGGTTCCAAGAGACCCAGTACTTC. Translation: CASSDDRGFQETQYF.